The rows below give T cell receptor beta chains drawn from one sample of a study of early T cells in non-severe SARS-CoV-2 infection. TCRdb fed the 5' RACE reads into MiXCR, producing one record per CDR3 protein. The sample shows some 67,000 distinct CDR3 sequences, approximately 13% of them seen only once. The sequencing input was whole blood. The receptors were sampled from an adult who was a healthcare worker with PCR-confirmed SARS-CoV-2 infection or an uninfected control (not recorded which). Both conserved end residues are part of each CDR3. Fields, in order: clone size, J gene, D gene, V gene, CDR3 protein, CDR3 DNA. A D gene is named only where the DNA matches it firmly. Size values are once, few and many counts, or a class for expanded clones, and some rows have none.

abundance: many; j_gene: TRBJ1-2; d_gene: TRBD1; v_gene: TRBV28; CDR3aa: CASLSTGMGYGYTF; CDR3nt: TGTGCCAGCCTATCGACAGGGATGGGTTATGGCTACACCTTC
abundance: many; j_gene: TRBJ2-7; d_gene: TRBD2; v_gene: TRBV20-1; CDR3aa: CSATVAGGVYEQYF; CDR3nt: TGCAGTGCTACTGTAGCGGGGGGCGTCTACGAGCAGTACTTC
abundance: many; j_gene: TRBJ1-5; d_gene: -; v_gene: TRBV28; CDR3aa: CASSLLGNQPQHF; CDR3nt: TGTGCCAGCAGTTTATTAGGAAATCAGCCCCAGCATTTT
abundance: many; j_gene: TRBJ1-2; d_gene: -; v_gene: TRBV19; CDR3aa: CASSIQLRGRPFGYTF; CDR3nt: TGTGCCAGTAGTATACAACTCCGGGGGCGTCCGTTTGGCTACACCTTC
abundance: -; j_gene: TRBJ2-2; d_gene: -; v_gene: TRBV29-1; CDR3aa: CSVVARGNTGELFF; CDR3nt: TGCAGCGTTGTAGCTCGGGGGAACACCGGGGAGCTGTTTTTT
abundance: -; j_gene: TRBJ2-1; d_gene: TRBD2; v_gene: TRBV7-2; CDR3aa: CASSLDRGGLRNEQFF; CDR3nt: TGTGCCAGCAGCTTAGATCGGGGGGGCCTGAGAAATGAGCAGTTCTTC
abundance: few; j_gene: TRBJ1-6; d_gene: -; v_gene: TRBV7-9; CDR3aa: CASSLSSGIRSPLHF; CDR3nt: TGTGCCAGCAGCTTAAGTTCGGGGATTCGGTCACCCCTCCACTTT
abundance: -; j_gene: TRBJ2-2; d_gene: -; v_gene: TRBV6-2/TRBV6-3; CDR3aa: CASSYGGSGTPGELFF; CDR3nt: TGTGCCAGCAGTTACGGGGGAAGCGGCACCCCCGGGGAGCTGTTTTTT
abundance: once; j_gene: TRBJ1-4; d_gene: -; v_gene: TRBV28; CDR3aa: CASSSLGGPNEKLFF; CDR3nt: TGTGCCAGCAGTTCTTTGGGGGGCCCGAATGAAAAACTGTTTTTT
abundance: many; j_gene: TRBJ1-1; d_gene: -; v_gene: TRBV29-1; CDR3aa: CSVQLPNLGTEAFF; CDR3nt: TGCAGCGTTCAGTTACCAAACTTGGGCACTGAAGCTTTCTTT
abundance: few; j_gene: TRBJ1-2; d_gene: -; v_gene: TRBV5-6; CDR3aa: CASSFNRDYGYTF; CDR3nt: TGTGCCAGCAGCTTCAACAGGGACTATGGCTACACCTTC
abundance: -; j_gene: TRBJ2-3; d_gene: -; v_gene: TRBV7-6; CDR3aa: CASSLSRGATDTQYF; CDR3nt: TGTGCCAGCAGCTTATCTCGGGGGGCAACAGATACGCAGTATTTT
abundance: few; j_gene: TRBJ1-4; d_gene: -; v_gene: TRBV28; CDR3aa: CASSPRGRGLFF; CDR3nt: TGTGCCAGCAGTCCCAGGGGACGGGGGCTGTTTTTT
abundance: few; j_gene: TRBJ2-7; d_gene: TRBD1; v_gene: TRBV28; CDR3aa: CASRKRGPSYEQYF; CDR3nt: TGTGCCAGCAGAAAAAGGGGGCCCTCCTACGAGCAGTACTTC
abundance: -; j_gene: TRBJ2-4; d_gene: TRBD1; v_gene: TRBV19; CDR3aa: CASSQPGQGRNIQYF; CDR3nt: TGTGCCAGTAGCCAACCGGGACAGGGTCGAAACATTCAGTACTTC
abundance: few; j_gene: TRBJ2-7; d_gene: TRBD1; v_gene: TRBV20-1; CDR3aa: CSARGIPGQIAYEQYF; CDR3nt: TGCAGTGCTAGAGGGATACCGGGACAGATTGCCTACGAGCAGTACTTC
abundance: few; j_gene: TRBJ1-1; d_gene: -; v_gene: TRBV3-1; CDR3aa: CASSPVVDTEAFF; CDR3nt: TGTGCCAGCAGCCCCGTGGTGGACACTGAAGCTTTCTTT
abundance: few; j_gene: TRBJ2-7; d_gene: TRBD1; v_gene: TRBV5-6; CDR3aa: CASSSLRSGTGSSYEQYF; CDR3nt: TGTGCCAGCAGCTCCCTAAGGTCCGGGACAGGAAGCTCCTACGAGCAGTACTTC
abundance: few; j_gene: TRBJ2-2; d_gene: -; v_gene: TRBV29-1; CDR3aa: CSVDAGNTGELFF; CDR3nt: TGCAGCGTTGATGCAGGGAACACCGGGGAGCTGTTTTTT
abundance: many; j_gene: TRBJ1-2; d_gene: TRBD1; v_gene: TRBV28; CDR3aa: CASSDIYGTAYGYTF; CDR3nt: TGTGCCAGCAGTGACATTTACGGGACAGCCTATGGCTACACCTTC
abundance: few; j_gene: TRBJ1-1; d_gene: -; v_gene: TRBV28; CDR3aa: CASSLPGQLNTEAFF; CDR3nt: TGTGCCAGCAGTTTACCAGGACAACTGAACACTGAAGCTTTCTTT
abundance: few; j_gene: TRBJ2-2; d_gene: -; v_gene: TRBV7-2; CDR3aa: CASSLAASGELFF; CDR3nt: TGTGCCAGCAGCTTAGCCGCCAGCGGGGAGCTGTTTTTT
abundance: -; j_gene: TRBJ2-7; d_gene: -; v_gene: TRBV5-1; CDR3aa: CASSLGTGEQYF; CDR3nt: TGCGCCAGCAGCTTGGGTACCGGCGAGCAGTACTTC
abundance: many; j_gene: TRBJ2-6; d_gene: -; v_gene: TRBV27; CDR3aa: CASSLVRSGANVLTF; CDR3nt: TGTGCCAGCAGTTTAGTCCGCTCTGGGGCCAACGTCCTGACTTTC
abundance: few; j_gene: TRBJ1-1; d_gene: -; v_gene: TRBV18; CDR3aa: CASSPARDAGTEAFF; CDR3nt: TGTGCCAGCTCACCAGCCCGGGATGCAGGCACTGAAGCTTTCTTT
abundance: few; j_gene: TRBJ1-4; d_gene: -; v_gene: TRBV15; CDR3aa: CATSRPRQQGGFFEKLFF; CDR3nt: TGTGCCACCAGCAGACCAAGACAGCAGGGAGGGTTTTTTGAAAAACTGTTTTTT
abundance: many; j_gene: TRBJ1-3; d_gene: -; v_gene: TRBV28; CDR3aa: CASSFIGAARPSGNTIYF; CDR3nt: TGTGCCAGCAGTTTTATTGGGGCGGCCAGACCCTCTGGAAACACCATATATTTT
abundance: few; j_gene: TRBJ2-1; d_gene: -; v_gene: TRBV24-1; CDR3aa: CATSDSQGRVGNEQFF; CDR3nt: TGTGCCACCAGTGATTCGCAGGGTCGGGTCGGAAATGAGCAGTTCTTC
abundance: many; j_gene: TRBJ1-2; d_gene: -; v_gene: TRBV3-1; CDR3aa: CASSQGGFNGYTF; CDR3nt: TGTGCCAGCAGCCAAGGGGGCTTTAATGGCTACACCTTC
abundance: few; j_gene: TRBJ1-1; d_gene: -; v_gene: TRBV5-6; CDR3aa: CASSSNRDTEAFF; CDR3nt: TGTGCCAGCAGCTCCAACCGGGACACTGAAGCTTTCTTT
abundance: -; j_gene: TRBJ1-1; d_gene: -; v_gene: TRBV18; CDR3aa: CASSPGRLWTEAFF; CDR3nt: TGTGCCAGCTCACCAGGCAGACTGTGGACTGAAGCTTTCTTT
abundance: many; j_gene: TRBJ2-5; d_gene: -; v_gene: TRBV6-2/TRBV6-3; CDR3aa: CASSYPLRGQETQYF; CDR3nt: TGTGCCAGCAGTTACCCGCTTAGGGGCCAAGAGACCCAGTACTTC
abundance: few; j_gene: TRBJ1-2; d_gene: -; v_gene: TRBV4-2; CDR3aa: CASSQNRDQASF; CDR3nt: TGTGCCAGCAGCCAAAACAGGGATCAGGCCTCCTTC
abundance: few; j_gene: TRBJ2-6; d_gene: TRBD2; v_gene: TRBV10-3; CDR3aa: CALSRGGSGGPSGANVLTF; CDR3nt: TGTGCCCTCTCTAGGGGGGGTAGCGGGGGACCCTCTGGGGCCAACGTCCTGACTTTC
abundance: many; j_gene: TRBJ2-7; d_gene: TRBD1; v_gene: TRBV7-2; CDR3aa: CASSTQGAIGYEQYF; CDR3nt: TGTGCCAGCAGCACCCAGGGGGCGATCGGGTACGAGCAGTACTTC
abundance: few; j_gene: TRBJ1-6; d_gene: -; v_gene: TRBV5-6; CDR3aa: CASSFDSGSSPLHF; CDR3nt: TGTGCCAGCAGCTTCGACAGTGGTAGTTCACCCCTCCACTTT
abundance: few; j_gene: TRBJ2-7; d_gene: -; v_gene: TRBV3-2; CDR3aa: CASSTVFGGTYEQYF; CDR3nt: TGTGCCAGCAGCACGGTTTTCGGGGGGACCTACGAGCAGTACTTC
abundance: -; j_gene: TRBJ2-2; d_gene: -; v_gene: TRBV28; CDR3aa: CASRPPAGELFF; CDR3nt: TGTGCCAGCAGGCCACCGGCCGGGGAGCTGTTTTTT
abundance: -; j_gene: TRBJ1-4; d_gene: -; v_gene: TRBV11-2; CDR3aa: CASSLAGRTIEKLFF; CDR3nt: TGTGCCAGCAGCTTAGCGGGGAGAACTATTGAAAAACTGTTTTTT
abundance: -; j_gene: TRBJ2-7; d_gene: TRBD2; v_gene: TRBV5-1; CDR3aa: CASSPRRGVDEQYF; CDR3nt: TGCGCCAGCAGCCCCCGACGGGGGGTCGACGAGCAGTACTTC
abundance: many; j_gene: TRBJ1-2; d_gene: -; v_gene: TRBV4-3; CDR3aa: CASSQDKTVYGYTF; CDR3nt: TGCGCCAGCAGCCAAGATAAGACAGTCTATGGCTACACCTTC
abundance: many; j_gene: TRBJ2-3; d_gene: TRBD2; v_gene: TRBV6-5; CDR3aa: CASSYSGGTDTQYF; CDR3nt: TGTGCCAGCAGTTACAGCGGGGGCACAGATACGCAGTATTTT
abundance: many; j_gene: TRBJ2-3; d_gene: -; v_gene: TRBV10-3; CDR3aa: CAISEGGYTDTQYF; CDR3nt: TGTGCCATCAGTGAGGGGGGCTACACAGATACGCAGTATTTT
abundance: many; j_gene: TRBJ1-3; d_gene: TRBD1; v_gene: TRBV7-9; CDR3aa: CASSLAGTDFSGNTIYF; CDR3nt: TGTGCCAGCAGCTTAGCAGGGACAGACTTCTCTGGAAACACCATATATTTT
abundance: -; j_gene: TRBJ2-5; d_gene: -; v_gene: TRBV2; CDR3aa: CASSSETQYF; CDR3nt: TGTGCCAGCAGTTCCGAGACCCAGTACTTC
abundance: many; j_gene: TRBJ2-4; d_gene: TRBD2; v_gene: TRBV5-6; CDR3aa: CASSLYGGADNIQYF; CDR3nt: TGTGCCAGCAGCTTGTACGGGGGGGCCGATAATATTCAGTACTTC
abundance: -; j_gene: TRBJ2-1; d_gene: TRBD2; v_gene: TRBV4-1; CDR3aa: CASSQGLLNNEQFF; CDR3nt: TGCGCCAGCAGCCAGGGACTACTTAACAATGAGCAGTTCTTC